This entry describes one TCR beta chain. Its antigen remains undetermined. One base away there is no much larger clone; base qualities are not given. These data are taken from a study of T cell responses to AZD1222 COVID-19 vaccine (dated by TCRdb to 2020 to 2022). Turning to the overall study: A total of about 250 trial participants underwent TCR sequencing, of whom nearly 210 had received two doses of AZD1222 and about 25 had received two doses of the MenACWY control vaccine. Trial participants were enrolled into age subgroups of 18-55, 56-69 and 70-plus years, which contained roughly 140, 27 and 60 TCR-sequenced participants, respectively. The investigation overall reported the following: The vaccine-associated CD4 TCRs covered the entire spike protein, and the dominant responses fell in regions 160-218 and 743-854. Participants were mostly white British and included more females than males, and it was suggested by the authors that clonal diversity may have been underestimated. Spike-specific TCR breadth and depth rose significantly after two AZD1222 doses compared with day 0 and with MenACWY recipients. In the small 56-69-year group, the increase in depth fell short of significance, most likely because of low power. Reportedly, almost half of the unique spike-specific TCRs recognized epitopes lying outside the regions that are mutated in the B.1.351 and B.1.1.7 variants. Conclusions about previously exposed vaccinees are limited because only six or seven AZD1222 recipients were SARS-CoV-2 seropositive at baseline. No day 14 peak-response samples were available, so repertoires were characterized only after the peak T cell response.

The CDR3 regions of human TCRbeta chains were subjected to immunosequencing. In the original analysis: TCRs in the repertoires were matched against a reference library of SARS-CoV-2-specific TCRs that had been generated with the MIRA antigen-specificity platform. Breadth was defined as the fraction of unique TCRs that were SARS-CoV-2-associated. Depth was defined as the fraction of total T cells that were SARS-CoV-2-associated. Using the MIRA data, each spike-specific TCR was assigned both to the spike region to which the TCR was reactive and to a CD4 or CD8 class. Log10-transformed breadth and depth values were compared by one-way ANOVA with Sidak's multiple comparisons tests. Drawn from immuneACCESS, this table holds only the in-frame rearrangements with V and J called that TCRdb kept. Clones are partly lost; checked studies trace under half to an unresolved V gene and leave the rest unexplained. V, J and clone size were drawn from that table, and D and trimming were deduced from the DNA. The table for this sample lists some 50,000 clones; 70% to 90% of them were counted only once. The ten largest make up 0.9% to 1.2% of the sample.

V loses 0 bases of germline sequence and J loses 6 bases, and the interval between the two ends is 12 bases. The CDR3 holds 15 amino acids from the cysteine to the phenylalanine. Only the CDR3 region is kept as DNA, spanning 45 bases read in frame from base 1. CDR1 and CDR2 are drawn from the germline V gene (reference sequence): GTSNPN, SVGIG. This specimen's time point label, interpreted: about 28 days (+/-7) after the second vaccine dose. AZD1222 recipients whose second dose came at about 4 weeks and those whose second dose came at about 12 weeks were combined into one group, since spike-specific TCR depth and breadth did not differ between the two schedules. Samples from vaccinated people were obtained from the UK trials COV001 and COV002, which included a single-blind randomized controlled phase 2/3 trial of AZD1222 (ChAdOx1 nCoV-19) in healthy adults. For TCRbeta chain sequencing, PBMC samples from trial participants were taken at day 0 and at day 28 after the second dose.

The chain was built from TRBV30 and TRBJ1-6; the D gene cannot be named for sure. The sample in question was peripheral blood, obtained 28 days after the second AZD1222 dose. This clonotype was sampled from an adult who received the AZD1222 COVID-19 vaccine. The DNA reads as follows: TGTGCCTGGAGTGTACTAAGACGGGGTAATTCACCCCTCCACTTT. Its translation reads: CAWSVLRRGNSPLHF.